This T cell receptor beta chain was recorded in a study of monozygotic twins with inflammatory bowel disease. The germline V gene encodes CDR1 SGHDT and CDR2 YYEEEE. The CDR3 totals 18 residues. As concerns this clonotype: The antigen remains unidentified.

Findings of the study overall: A distinction between different T cell subtypes was not possible.

Sampling involved one blood draw (2.5 ml) for every donor. The RNA usage for each TCR library was about 3.5 ug of total RNA. Addition of UMIs with a 6-nucleotide sample barcode was achieved by template switching. TCRdb re-called the 5' RACE reads and gives one entry per CDR3 protein, without DNA. The sample holds about 330,000 distinct CDR3 sequences. This clonotype originated in a human donor with ulcerative colitis or Crohn's disease, or a healthy co-twin of an affected twin (not recorded which). The chain uses TRBV5-6 and TRBJ2-2; TCRdb proposes TRBD2, but this gene call is untestable without DNA. What was sequenced was blood. CDR3 sequence reads: CASSSLWTSRANTGELFF. The variable domain in full, completed from reference TRBV5-6 and TRBJ2-2, reads DAGVTQSPTHLIKTRGQQVTLRCSPKSGHDTVSWYQQALGQGPQFIFQYYEEEERQRGNFPDRFSGHQFPNYSSELNVNALLLGDSALYLCASSSLWTSRANTGELFFGEGSRLTVL.